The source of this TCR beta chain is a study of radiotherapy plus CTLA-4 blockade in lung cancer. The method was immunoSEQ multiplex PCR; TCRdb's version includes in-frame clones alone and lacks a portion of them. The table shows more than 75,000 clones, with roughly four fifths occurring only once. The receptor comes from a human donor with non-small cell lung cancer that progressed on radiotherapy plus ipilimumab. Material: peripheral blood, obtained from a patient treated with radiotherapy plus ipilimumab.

The CDR3 DNA is TGCAGTGCTTCGACAGTGGATACGCAGTATTTT. Protein sequence: CSASTVDTQYF. The chain employs TRBV20-1 and TRBJ2-3, with D possibly matching TRBD1 (5 bases). Between the trimmed V and J ends, which lost 5 bases and 6 bases, there was a span of 9 bases. The CDR3 loop spans 11 amino acids. Looked up from germline, CDR1 is DFQATT and CDR2 is SNEGSKA (reference sequence).